The 27 T cell receptor beta chains below come from one sample, sequenced in a study of cytomegalovirus exposure and HLA in healthy donors. PCR was performed using 60 Vbeta and 13 Jbeta primers. TCRdb's copy holds only in-frame clones and misses some; the assay was immunoSEQ multiplex PCR. The table records tens of thousands of clones, approximately 82% of them present only once. The specimen was PBMCs. The receptors here all came from a man aged 40-55 years in good health and CMV-seronegative.

This chain connects TRBV12-5 to TRBJ1-2; tentative D call: TRBD1 (5 bases). Between the trimmed V and J ends, which lost 3 bases and 4 bases, there was a span of 9 bases. This CDR3 contains 13 residues. The germline CDR1 and CDR2 sequences are LGHNT and FRNRAP. CDR3 coding DNA: TGTGCTAGTGGTTTTCAGGGAACCTATGGCTACACCTTC. This encodes CASGFQGTYGYTF.

The chain has TRBV7-9 and TRBJ2-2; D is undetermined. From germline, CDR1 is SEHNR and CDR2 FQNEAQ (reference sequence). The CDR3 has 12 amino acids. The ends were cut back, 0 bases at V and 9 bases at J, with 5 bases in the middle. CDR3 loop: CASSLARRELFF. The DNA of the CDR3 is TGTGCCAGCAGCTTAGCGCGGCGGGAGCTGTTTTTT.

The chain employs TRBV7-6 and TRBJ1-6, with D possibly matching TRBD1 (6 bases). Between the trimmed V and J ends, which lost 5 bases and 9 bases, there was a span of 17 bases. The CDR3 spans 15 residues. Germline V gene lookup returns CDR1 SGHVS and CDR2 FNYEAQ. The CDR3 DNA reads TGTGCCAGCAGCGGGACAACCTTGACTGGTTCACCCCTCCACTTT. Its protein product is CASSGTTLTGSPLHF.

V usage is TRBV5-1 and J usage is TRBJ2-1; tentative D call: TRBD1 (5 bases). CDR3 size: 15 residues. Trimming removed 4 bases from V and 7 bases from J, with 18 bases in between. The germline V gene encodes CDR1 SGHRS and CDR2 YFSETQ. The CDR3 coding sequence is TGCGCCAGCAGCCTCCCGGACACGTACGGGAATGAGCAGTTCTTC. It codes for CASSLPDTYGNEQFF.

The chain is built from TRBV6-5 and TRBJ2-7, with D possibly TRBD2 on 6 matching bases. V was pared by 2 bases and J by 2 bases, with 13 bases between. CDR3 length: 15 residues. Germline CDR1 is MNHEY and CDR2 is SVGAGI. The CDR3 loop is CASSYGEAATYEQYF. CDR3 in DNA: TGTGCCAGCAGTTACGGGGAGGCCGCCACCTACGAGCAGTACTTC.

The chain employs TRBV7-6 and TRBJ2-1; 8 nucleotides agree with TRBD1. Germline V gene sequence: CDR1 SGHVS, CDR2 FNYEAQ. J lost 2 bases, V lost 3 bases, and 3 bases had no gene match. There are 15 residues in the CDR3. CDR3: CASSFETGAYNEQFF. The CDR3 region has the DNA TGTGCCAGCAGCTTCGAGACAGGGGCCTACAATGAGCAGTTCTTC.

The chain carries TRBV13 and TRBJ2-7; 8 bases line up with TRBD2. Trimming removed 0 bases from V and 7 bases from J; junction bases left unmatched: 5. Germline loops: CDR1 PRHDT, CDR2 FYEKMQ (reference sequence). The CDR3 sequence is 14 residues long. CDR3 nucleotides: TGTGCCAGCAGCTTAGGAGCGGGAGTGCGTGAGCAGTACTTC. It codes for CASSLGAGVREQYF.

Details on this clone: An end of the junction does not agree with germline; a read error may underlie this. V usage is TRBV10-3 and J usage is TRBJ1-2, with TRBD1 identical over 7 bases. The germline V gene encodes CDR1 ENHRY and CDR2 SYGVKD. This CDR3 is 13 amino acids long. The CDR3 region is CAISESPQLPGGF. For the CDR3, the DNA is TGTGCCATCAGTGAGTCCCCCCAGCTACCAGGGGGTTTC.

The chain employs TRBV28 and TRBJ1-1; TRBD1 is a possible D gene (5 bases). The CDR3 sequence is 17 residues long. V was cut by 5 bases and J by 1 base, with 20 bases left in between. Germline-derived CDR1 and CDR2 are MDHEN and SYDVKM. CDR3 sequence: CASSIPQVGGTNTEAFF. In nucleotides, the CDR3 is TGTGCCAGCAGTATACCCCAGGTTGGAGGGACGAACACTGAAGCTTTCTTT.

This chain connects TRBV28 to TRBJ1-4; D is undetermined. V was clipped by 6 bases and J by 8 bases, with 10 bases between them. The CDR3 sequence is 12 residues long. In germline, CDR1 is MDHEN, CDR2 SYDVKM. The CDR3 is CASSPGWEKLFF. DNA of the CDR3: TGTGCCAGCAGCCCTGGCTGGGAAAAACTGTTTTTT.

The V gene is TRBV7-2, the J gene TRBJ1-4, with a tentative D call TRBD1 (6 bases). V shed 2 bases and J shed 8 bases, with 15 bases lying between them. There are 15 residues in the CDR3. The germline V gene encodes CDR1 SGHTA and CDR2 FQGNSA. CDR3 protein: CASSLSPQGVEKLFF. DNA for the CDR3: TGTGCCAGCAGCTTATCCCCACAGGGCGTAGAAAAACTGTTTTTT. Filled out from reference TRBV7-2 and TRBJ1-4, the complete variable domain reads GAGVSQSPSNKVTEKGKDVELRCDPISGHTALYWYRQSLGQGLEFLIYFQGNSAPDKSGLPSDRFSAERTGGSVSTLTIQRTQQEDSAVYLCASSLSPQGVEKLFFGSGTQLSVL.

The genes are TRBV5-1 and TRBJ1-6, with 11 bases that match TRBD1. After removal of 3 bases from V and 3 bases from J, the junction contained 5 bases not matched to a gene. Germline assignment: CDR1 SGHRS and CDR2 YFSETQ. The CDR3 consists of 17 residues. The CDR3 DNA reads TGCGCCAGCAGCTGGACAGGGGGCAAGGTCTATAATTCACCCCTCCACTTT. Translating gives CASSWTGGKVYNSPLHF.

This clone was seen just once. The V gene is TRBV13, the J gene TRBJ2-1; TRBD2 matches at 9 bases. The CDR3 consists of 15 residues. Germline V gives CDR1 PRHDT, CDR2 FYEKMQ (reference sequence). With 5 bases clipped from V and 5 bases from J, the junction kept 7 bases outside the gene matches. CDR3 DNA sequence: TGTGCCAGCAGCCGGCAAGTAGCGGGGGACAATGAGCAGTTCTTC. It specifies CASSRQVAGDNEQFF.

The chain recombines TRBV4-1 with TRBJ2-5; 7 bases fit TRBD2. Gene TRBJ2-7 matches the end of the DNA better, so the J call may be wrong. CDR1 and CDR2 from the germline V gene are MGHRA and YSYEKL. This CDR3 contains 15 residues. DNA for the CDR3: TGCGCCAGCAGCCAAGTTTCAGGACTAGCCTACGAGCAGTACTTC. It codes for CASSQVSGLAYEQYF.

The chain links TRBV5-6 to TRBJ2-7, with D uncertain. The CDR3 runs 11 residues. CDR1 and CDR2 (germline): SGHDT, YYEEEE. V lost 3 bases to trimming and J lost 6 bases, with 7 bases between them. In nucleotides, the CDR3 is TGTGCCAGCAGCTACCGACTCGAGCAGTACTTC. This encodes CASSYRLEQYF.

The rearrangement uses TRBV19 and TRBJ1-2; 7 bases align to TRBD1. This CDR3 is built from 10 residues. Germline V gene lookup returns CDR1 LNHDA and CDR2 SQIVND (reference sequence). J gave up 9 bases and V 9 bases, and 4 bases lay outside the gene matches. The CDR3 spells CASPGQRYTF. The DNA for the CDR3 is TGTGCCAGCCCGGGACAGCGCTACACCTTC.

This chain uses TRBV28 with TRBJ2-7; 8 bases are a match to TRBD2. V lost 6 bases to trimming and J lost 6 bases; unmatched junction nucleotides: 13. The CDR3 runs 15 residues. The germline gives CDR1 MDHEN, CDR2 SYDVKM. The CDR3 is CASSLNVGRAGEQYF. For the CDR3, the DNA is TGTGCCAGCAGCCTGAATGTCGGGAGGGCCGGCGAGCAGTACTTC.

In its sample, this clone was seen a few times. The chain recombines TRBV27 with TRBJ1-5, with D unclear. Trimming cost V 10 bases and J 2 bases, with 12 bases left between them. CDR3 length: 13 residues. CDR1 is MNHEY and CDR2 is SMNVEV in the germline V gene (reference sequence). CDR3 coding DNA: TGTGCCACCGCACAAAGTGGCAATCAGCCCCAGCATTTT. Translation gives CATAQSGNQPQHF.

A few counts support this clone. The CDR3: CASSERPGTSGLGGTDTQYF. The CDR3 DNA sequence: TGTGCCAGCAGTGAACGTCCCGGGACTAGCGGTCTAGGGGGCACAGATACGCAGTATTTT. The chain employs TRBV6-1 and TRBJ2-3, with 11 bases aligning to TRBD2. V lost 2 bases to trimming and J lost 1 base; unmatched junction nucleotides: 14. The CDR3 totals 20 residues. From germline, CDR1 is MNHNS and CDR2 SASEGT.

This clone was seen many times. The chain uses TRBV29-1 and TRBJ2-7; 10 nucleotides agree with TRBD2. Germline V gene data show CDR1 as SQVTM and CDR2 as ANQGSEA. Trimming at V came to 6 bases and at J to 6 bases, leaving 14 bases not matched to a gene. The CDR3 is 15 residues long. CDR3 coding DNA: TGCAGCGTCAAAAGGACTAGCGGCAGTCTGTCCGAGCAGTACTTC. This translates into CSVKRTSGSLSEQYF.

This rearrangement joins TRBV9 to TRBJ2-1; D possibly corresponds to TRBD1 (5 bases). Germline V gene data show CDR1 as SGDLS and CDR2 as YYNGEE. This CDR3 region has 15 residues. V lost 0 bases to trimming and J lost 1 base, with 8 bases between them. The CDR3 DNA reads TGTGCCAGCAGCGTAGGGTCAGGGTCCTACAATGAGCAGTTCTTC. Translated: CASSVGSGSYNEQFF. Together with reference TRBV9 and TRBJ2-1, the CDR3 gives the full variable domain: DSGVTQTPKHLITATGQRVTLRCSPRSGDLSVYWYQQSLDQGLQFLIQYYNGEERAKGNILERFSAQQFPDLHSELNLSSLELGDSALYFCASSVGSGSYNEQFFGPGTRLTVL.

This clone was counted a few times. The rearrangement joins TRBV7-9 to TRBJ1-2, with 11 bases matching TRBD1. There are 14 residues in the CDR3. The germline V gene has CDR1 SEHNR and CDR2 FQNEAQ (reference sequence). The V and J ends lost 5 bases and 8 bases, in that order; junction bases with no gene match: 7. CDR3 coding DNA: TGTGCCAGCAGCGCCGGACAGGGGGCTTTAGGCTACACCTTC. This encodes CASSAGQGALGYTF.

The V and J genes are TRBV6-5 and TRBJ1-5; TRBD1 might be the D (5 bases). Germline CDR1 is MNHEY and CDR2 is SVGAGI. The CDR3 runs to 13 residues. Trimming shortened V by 6 bases and J by 4 bases, and 10 bases separated the two germline ends. This chain's CDR3 is CASRNGANQPQHF. Written as DNA, the CDR3 is TGTGCCAGCAGGAATGGGGCTAATCAGCCCCAGCATTTT.

In DNA, the CDR3 is TGTGCCAGTATTACGGGGGGAACCTACACCGGGGAGCTGTTTTTT. Protein product: CASITGGTYTGELFF. This chain links TRBV19 with TRBJ2-2; TRBD2 aligns across 7 bases. The CDR3 is made up of 15 amino acids. Trimming removed 7 bases from V and 3 bases from J; junction bases left unmatched: 8. The germline gives CDR1 LNHDA, CDR2 SQIVND (reference sequence).

The rearrangement uses TRBV29-1 and TRBJ1-1; D unresolved. Germline V CDR1 and CDR2: SQVTM, ANQGSEA. The CDR3 length is 13 residues. Trimming left V 3 bases short and J 1 base short, with 9 bases between. The CDR3 is CSVEVPGNTEAFF. The CDR3 coding sequence is TGCAGCGTTGAGGTCCCGGGGAACACTGAAGCTTTCTTT.

This clone occurred a few times. This chain links TRBV11-3 with TRBJ2-7, with 8 bases that match TRBD1. This CDR3 has 14 residues. With V trimmed by 5 bases and J by 2 bases, 5 bases remained unmatched. The germline V gene has CDR1 SGHNT and CDR2 YENEEA. The CDR3 region has the DNA TGTGCCAGCAGCCCTCGGACAGGGACCTACGAGCAGTACTTC. It yields the protein CASSPRTGTYEQYF. The whole variable domain, remainder taken from reference TRBV11-3 and TRBJ2-7, is EAGVVQSPRYKIIEKKQPVAFWCNPISGHNTLYWYLQNLGQGPELLIRYENEEAVDDSQLPKDRFSAERLKGVDSTLKIQPAELGDSAVYLCASSPRTGTYEQYFGPGTRLTVT.

J is TRBJ1-5 and V is TRBV19; D unresolved. Trimming removed 5 bases from V and 0 bases from J, with 8 bases in between. Germline V gene data show CDR1 as LNHDA and CDR2 as SQIVND (reference sequence). The CDR3 length is 14 residues. The CDR3 DNA reads as TGTGCCAGTAGTTGGAGTTATAGCAATCAGCCCCAGCATTTT. Its translation: CASSWSYSNQPQHF.